One and the same sample provided the 10 T cell receptor beta chains below, sequenced in a study of shared clonotypes between healthy human individuals. Profiled with immunoSEQ multiplex PCR; TCRdb holds only in-frame clones, not every one. The top ten hold around 0.14% of the sample, which has more than 2,000,000 clones, around nine tenths seen once. Sequencing was performed on naive CD4+ T cells sorted from blood. Subset noted: CD45RA+ positively selected. The receptor source for this set is a man younger than 30 in good health.

A remark on this clone: In the same sample, other DNA sequences code for this CDR3. The chain combines TRBV5-5 with TRBJ1-2; tentatively, D is TRBD1 (5 bases). The germline gives CDR1 SGHKS, CDR2 YYEKEE (reference sequence). V lost 1 base, J lost 3 bases, and 7 bases lay in between. The CDR3 runs to 13 residues. DNA for the CDR3: TGTGCCAGCAGCTTGAGGGGCGACTATGGCTACACCTTC. Amino acids: CASSLRGDYGYTF.

The V call is TRBV13, the J call TRBJ2-7, with TRBD1 matching over 7 bases. The CDR3 runs 18 residues. Germline V gene data show CDR1 as PRHDT and CDR2 as FYEKMQ (reference sequence). Trimming cost V 1 base and J 0 bases; bases outside gene matches: 12. The CDR3 spells CASSLAWGPQGSSYEQYF. The CDR3 coding sequence is TGTGCCAGCAGCTTAGCGTGGGGGCCACAGGGGAGCTCCTACGAGCAGTACTTC.

This chain uses TRBV7-3 with TRBJ2-1; possible D gene TRBD1, 7 bases. Germline loops: CDR1 SGHTA, CDR2 FQGTGA. The CDR3 consists of 16 residues. Deletions cut 5 bases from V and 5 bases from J, with 19 bases between. CDR3 in amino acids: CASSPFGGTDNNEQFF. The DNA of the CDR3 is TGTGCCAGCAGCCCTTTCGGCGGGACAGACAACAATGAGCAGTTCTTC.

The rearrangement links TRBV5-8 to TRBJ2-7, with 7 bases matching TRBD2. V shed 4 bases, J shed 4 bases, and the junction held 5 bases outside the gene matches. The CDR3 has 13 residues. CDR1 SGHTS and CDR2 YDEGEE come from the germline V gene. The CDR3 sequence: CASSPTRGYEQYF. Here the CDR3 DNA reads TGTGCCAGCAGCCCAACGCGGGGGTACGAGCAGTACTTC. The full variable domain, with the rest looked up from reference TRBV5-8 and TRBJ2-7, is EAGVTQSPTHLIKTRGQQATLRCSPISGHTSVYWYQQALGLGLQFLLWYDEGEERNRGNFPPRFSGRQFPNYSSELNVNALELEDSALYLCASSPTRGYEQYFGPGTRLTVT.

The chain couples TRBV30 to TRBJ1-3; the D gene is possibly TRBD1 (6 bases). V shed 5 bases and J shed 4 bases, with 9 bases lying between them. The CDR3 is 12 residues long. Germline V gene data show CDR1 as GTSNPN and CDR2 as SVGIG (reference sequence). The CDR3, as DNA: TGTGCCTGGCAGGGGAGGGGAAACACCATATATTTT. It yields the protein CAWQGRGNTIYF.

The chain uses TRBV5-5 and TRBJ1-1, with D possibly TRBD1 on 6 matching bases. CDR3 size: 14 residues. Trimming pared 5 bases from V and 2 bases from J, leaving 13 bases between. Germline V CDR1 and CDR2: SGHKS, YYEKEE (reference sequence). For the CDR3, the DNA is TGTGCCAGCAGTTCTGGCAGGGGTAACACTGAAGCTTTCTTT. Encoded protein: CASSSGRGNTEAFF.

This clone has just one count. The chain links TRBV9 to TRBJ1-2, with D tentatively TRBD1 (6 bases). This CDR3 comprises 15 residues. Germline CDR1 SGDLS, CDR2 YYNGEE. The ends were cut back, 0 bases at V and 6 bases at J, with 15 bases in the middle. CDR3 DNA sequence: TGTGCCAGCAGCGTAGAGCCAGGGGCTAGGGATGGCTACACCTTC. Its translation: CASSVEPGARDGYTF.

This clone was detected a few times. Other nucleotide sequences from this sample produce the same CDR3. The J gene is TRBJ2-7, the V gene TRBV6-5; TRBD2 agrees at 9 bases. J gave up 2 bases and V 4 bases, and 3 bases lay outside the gene matches. The V gene's germline CDR1 is MNHEY and CDR2 SVGAGI. The CDR3 has 14 amino acids. The CDR3 nucleotides read TGTGCCAGCAGTTCAGGCGGGGGGGCCTACGAGCAGTACTTC. This codes for CASSSGGGAYEQYF.

The chain recombines TRBV10-2 with TRBJ2-3; 11 positions agree with TRBD2. The germline V gene encodes CDR1 WSHSY and CDR2 SAAADI. The CDR3 contains 18 residues. V dropped 6 bases and J dropped 4; count of bases not matched to a gene: 15. CDR3 nucleotides: TGCGCCAGCAGACCCCTAGCGGGAGGCCCTGTGGTAGCAGATACGCAGTATTTT. Amino acid sequence: CASRPLAGGPVVADTQYF.

This chain connects TRBV6-1 to TRBJ2-1, with 7 bases fitting TRBD2. V gave up 1 base and J gave up 9 bases; unmatched junction bases: 6. The germline V gene has CDR1 MNHNS and CDR2 SASEGT. CDR3 size: 14 residues. In DNA, the CDR3 is TGTGCCAGCAGTGAAGGGACTAGGGGAACTGAGCAGTTCTTC. Its translation is CASSEGTRGTEQFF.